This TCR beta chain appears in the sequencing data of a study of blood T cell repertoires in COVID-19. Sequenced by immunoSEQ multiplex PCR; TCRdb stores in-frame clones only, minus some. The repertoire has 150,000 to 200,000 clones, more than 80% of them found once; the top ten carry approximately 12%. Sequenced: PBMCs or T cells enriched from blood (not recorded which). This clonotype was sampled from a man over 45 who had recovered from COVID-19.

The CDR3 DNA sequence: TGTGCCAGCAGCTTTTCGGGCGGGGGTTACAATGAGCAGTTCTTC. It yields the protein CASSFSGGGYNEQFF. The chain uses TRBV7-8 and TRBJ2-1; the match to TRBD2 covers 7 bases. Germline assignment: CDR1 SGHVS and CDR2 FQNEAQ. Trimming took 3 bases from V and 4 from J; bases not matched to a gene: 6. The CDR3 runs 15 residues.